The present T cell receptor (beta chain) was sequenced within a study of metastatic and nonmetastatic thyroid tumors. Findings and caveats of the study: It was reported that TCR beta diversity was significantly higher in malignant thyroid tumors than benign nodules, in blood and tumor.

Thyroid surgery was performed in patients who had received no treatment beforehand. TCRdb re-called the PCR reads via MiXCR. This sample yields approximately 38,000 clones, of which around 31% are seen a single time; approximately 16% belongs to the top ten. Trimming removed 8 bases at V and 0 bases at J, with 13 bases between. CDR1 MDHEN and CDR2 SYDVKM come from the germline V gene. This CDR3 spans 14 amino acids. A note on this clone: Its antigen remains unknown.

The receptor comes from a female donor with papillary thyroid cancer or a benign thyroid nodule (not recorded which). Some clones in this sample may be carry-over from other donors' samples. Specimen: tumor tissue. V usage is TRBV28 and J usage is TRBJ1-1; no clear D. The CDR3 bases are TGTGCCAGCTCCAAAGGTGGCCTGAACACTGAAGCTTTCTTT. Amino acid sequence: CASSKGGLNTEAFF.